The 9 T cell receptor beta chains below come from one sample, sequenced in a study of cytomegalovirus exposure and HLA in healthy donors. Primers included in the PCR were 60 Vbeta and 13 Jbeta primers. Assay used: immunoSEQ multiplex PCR; TCRdb lists only in-frame clones, some missing. The repertoire holds 60,000 to 65,000 clones, with about 65% as singletons. The source material was PBMCs. Source of these receptors: a man between 45 and 60 years old in good health and CMV-seropositive.

A note on this clone: Since the CDR3 does not end with the conserved phenylalanine or tryptophan, this likely comes from a read error. V is TRBV6-5 and J is TRBJ1-4; D is undetermined. Trimming left V 0 bases short and J 8 bases short, with 13 bases between. The CDR3 is 15 amino acids. Germline assignment: CDR1 MNHEY and CDR2 SVGAGI. The CDR3 nucleotides read TGTGCCAGCAGTTACTCGGGAGATAACCTAGAAAAACTGTTTGTT. Translation gives CASSYSGDNLEKLFV.

The chain couples TRBV30 to TRBJ2-2; D unresolved. V was clipped by 2 bases and J by 2 bases, with 6 bases between them. The CDR3 sequence is 13 residues long. Germline CDR1 GTSNPN, CDR2 SVGIG (reference sequence). CDR3: CAWSLRNTGELFF. CDR3 DNA sequence: TGTGCCTGGAGTTTGAGAAACACCGGGGAGCTGTTTTTT.

The V gene is TRBV5-6, the J gene TRBJ1-5, with TRBD1 matching over 11 bases. V lost 4 bases and J lost 4; bases outside the gene matches: 7. The germline gives CDR1 SGHDT, CDR2 YYEEEE. The CDR3 sequence is 16 residues long. The CDR3 reads CASSQRDRGSNQPQHF. The CDR3 nucleotides are TGTGCCAGCAGCCAACGGGACAGGGGGTCTAATCAGCCCCAGCATTTT.

The rearrangement uses TRBV29-1 and TRBJ2-4; the D gene is possibly TRBD1 (5 bases). V was trimmed by 0 bases and J by 0 bases, leaving 12 bases between them. Germline V CDR1 and CDR2: SQVTM, ANQGSEA. The CDR3 length is 16 residues. The CDR3 loop reads CSVEDRKGEAKNIQYF. The CDR3 DNA reads as TGCAGCGTTGAAGATCGGAAAGGGGAAGCCAAAAACATTCAGTACTTC.

The chain has TRBV19 and TRBJ1-6; no firm D call. The V end lost 5 bases, the J end lost 7 bases, and 9 bases lay between the germline ends. Germline values: CDR1 LNHDA, CDR2 SQIVND (reference sequence). The CDR3 has 13 amino acids. For the CDR3, the DNA is TGTGCCAGTAGTCGAGGGCAGAATTCACCCCTCCACTTT. This gives the protein CASSRGQNSPLHF.

CDR3 region: CASSQDRTGGAFF. CDR3 bases: TGTGCCAGCAGCCAAGATCGGACAGGGGGAGCTTTCTTT. The gene calls are TRBV14 and TRBJ1-1; 10 bases are a match to TRBD1. This CDR3 contains 13 residues. CDR1 is SGHDN and CDR2 is FVKESK in the germline V gene. The junction had 2 bases not matched to a gene; V was cut back by 0 bases and J by 10 bases.

The genes are TRBV4-2 and TRBJ1-1, with 8 bases that match TRBD1. V dropped 0 bases and J dropped 1; count of bases not matched to a gene: 7. The CDR3 has 17 amino acids. Germline V gene sequence: CDR1 LGHNA, CDR2 YNFKEQ. The CDR3 reads CASSQEAGGAGNTEAFF. CDR3 nucleotides: TGTGCCAGCAGCCAAGAAGCAGGGGGCGCGGGGAACACTGAAGCTTTCTTT.

This sequence joins TRBV6-1 and TRBJ2-7; maybe TRBD2 (5 bases). The ends were cut back, 1 base at V and 2 bases at J, with 9 bases in the middle. Germline V lookup: CDR1 MNHNS, CDR2 SASEGT. This CDR3 has 14 amino acids. The CDR3 is CASSEGTGTYEQYF. CDR3 DNA sequence: TGTGCCAGCAGTGAAGGGACTGGTACCTACGAGCAGTACTTC.

This clone was found a few times. The chain links TRBV5-1 to TRBJ2-1, with TRBD1 matching 10 bases. Germline V gives CDR1 SGHRS, CDR2 YFSETQ. V was pared by 0 bases and J by 0 bases, with 0 bases of the junction left unmatched. This CDR3 spans 16 amino acids. DNA for the CDR3: TGCGCCAGCAGCTTGGGGACAGGGGGCTCCTACAATGAGCAGTTCTTC. Its translation: CASSLGTGGSYNEQFF.